The subject of this entry is one T cell receptor (beta chain). Its specificity is not known. After removal of 6 bases from V and 5 bases from J, the junction contained 5 bases not matched to a gene. CDR1 MNHEY and CDR2 SMNVEV come from the germline V gene (reference sequence). There are 15 residues in the CDR3. Clones were read by immunoSEQ multiplex PCR, and TCRdb kept only the in-frame ones, dropping some. The sample has approximately 11,000 clones; 84% are singletons. In every patient, relapse followed autologous stem cell transplantation, while exposure to brentuximab vedotin differed. From thawed PBMCs, CD8+ T cells were isolated by magnetic negative selection. This sample was included in a study of PD-1 blockade in classical Hodgkin lymphoma. Whole-study results and caveats: Healthy donors reportedly exceeded newly diagnosed patients in baseline TCR diversity. Whatever underlies the repertoire differences (possibly disease activity or prior therapy) remains undefined.

The sample consisted of CD8+ T cells from blood, taken at baseline. V and J are TRBV27 and TRBJ2-2; TRBD2 matches at 11 bases. This sequence was found in a human donor with classical Hodgkin lymphoma. The CDR3 loop reads CASRLAGEETGELFF. CDR3 in DNA: TGTGCCAGCAGACTAGCGGGAGAGGAAACCGGGGAGCTGTTTTTT.